This T cell receptor beta chain was sequenced in a study of blood T cell repertoires in COVID-19. Study information: The United States, Italy and Spain provided the acute and convalescent COVID-19 samples. Sources were T cells, B-cell-depleted T cells, or PBMCs; the material itself was cDNA or gDNA.

Original methodology: It was from reference gene primer amplification that nucleated cell counts were estimated. Libraries were prepared by immunoSEQ multiplex PCR; TCRdb keeps only in-frame clonotypes and omits some of them. V and J calls and clone size are copied from that table; D and trimming were computed from the DNA. This table holds 13,000 to 15,000 clones, 85% to 90% found once. Trimming shortened V by 2 bases and J by 4 bases, and 11 bases separated the two germline ends. Looked up from germline, CDR1 is KGHSH and CDR2 is LQKENI. The CDR3 sequence is 14 residues long. The source of this sequence is a human donor in a cohort sampled during active COVID-19. The chain recombines TRBV18 with TRBJ2-5; the D gene is possibly TRBD1 (6 bases). Material: peripheral blood. As DNA, the CDR3 is TGTGCCAGCTCACCAGGTCAGGGGATAGAGACCCAGTACTTC. It encodes CASSPGQGIETQYF. Drawing the rest from reference TRBV18 and TRBJ2-5, the complete variable domain is NAGVMQNPRHLVRRRGQEARLRCSPMKGHSHVYWYRQLPEEGLKFMVYLQKENIIDESGMPKERFSAEFPKEGPSILRIQQVVRGDSAAYFCASSPGQGIETQYFGPGTRLLVL.